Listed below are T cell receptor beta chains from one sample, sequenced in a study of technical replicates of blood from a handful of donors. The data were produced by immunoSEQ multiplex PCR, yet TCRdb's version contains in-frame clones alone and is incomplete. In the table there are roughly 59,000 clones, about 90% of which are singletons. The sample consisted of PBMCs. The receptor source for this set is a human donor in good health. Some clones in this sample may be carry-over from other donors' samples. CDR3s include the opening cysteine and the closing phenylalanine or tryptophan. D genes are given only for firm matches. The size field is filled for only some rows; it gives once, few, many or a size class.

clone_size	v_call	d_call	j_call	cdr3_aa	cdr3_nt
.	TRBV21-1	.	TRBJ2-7	CASSRKRGQLTYEQYF	TGTGCCAGCAGCAGAAAACGGGGACAACTCACCTACGAGCAGTACTTC
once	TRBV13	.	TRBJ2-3	CASSGGAGRSTDTQYF	TGTGCCAGCAGCGGAGGCGCGGGGAGGAGCACAGATACGCAGTATTTT
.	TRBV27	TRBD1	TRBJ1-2	CASMPGTGIDHGYTF	TGTGCCAGCATGCCCGGGACAGGGATTGACCATGGCTACACCTTC
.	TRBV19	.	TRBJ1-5	CASSIVLGAQPQHF	TGTGCCAGTAGTATAGTGCTAGGGGCTCAGCCCCAGCATTTT
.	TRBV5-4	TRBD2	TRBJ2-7	CASSLGRRGGLAAYEQYF	TGTGCCAGCAGCTTGGGTCGACGAGGCGGGCTAGCGGCCTACGAGCAGTACTTC
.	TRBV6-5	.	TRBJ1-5	CASSEGPARSQPQHF	TGTGCCAGCTCTGAGGGCCCGGCACGTAGTCAGCCCCAGCATTTT
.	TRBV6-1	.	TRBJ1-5	CASNPAGWQPQHF	TGTGCCAGCAACCCTGCGGGATGGCAGCCCCAGCATTTT
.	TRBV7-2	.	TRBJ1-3	CASSLAGSSGNTIYF	TGTGCCAGCAGCTTAGCGGGCAGCTCTGGAAACACCATATATTTT
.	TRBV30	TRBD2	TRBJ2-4	CAWNKAGLAKNIQYF	TGTGCCTGGAATAAAGCGGGACTAGCCAAAAACATTCAGTACTTC
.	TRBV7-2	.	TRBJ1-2	CASIPQGRTNYGYTF	TGTGCCAGCATCCCACAGGGAAGGACTAACTATGGCTACACCTTC
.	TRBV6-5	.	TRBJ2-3	CASSYEVLDTQYF	TGTGCCAGCAGTTATGAGGTATTAGATACGCAGTATTTT
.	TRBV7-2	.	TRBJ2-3	CASSLGVNTQYF	TGTGCCAGCAGTCTAGGGGTAAATACGCAGTATTTT
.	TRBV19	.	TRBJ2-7	CASAIWARGSYEQYF	TGTGCCAGCGCAATATGGGCCAGGGGATCCTACGAGCAGTACTTC
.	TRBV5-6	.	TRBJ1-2	CASSLRAQGSGLNYGYTF	TGTGCCAGCAGCTTGAGGGCGCAGGGGAGTGGGCTTAACTATGGCTACACCTTC
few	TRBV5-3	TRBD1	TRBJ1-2	CARSYGTGVGYGYTF	TGTGCCAGAAGCTACGGGACAGGGGTGGGCTATGGCTACACCTTC
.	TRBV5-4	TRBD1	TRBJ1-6	CASSLLGQGYSPLHF	TGTGCCAGCAGCTTATTGGGACAGGGGTACTCACCCCTCCACTTT
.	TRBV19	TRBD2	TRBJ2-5	CASSISASGTRETQYF	TGTGCCAGTAGTATTTCGGCTAGCGGGACCCGAGAGACCCAGTACTTC
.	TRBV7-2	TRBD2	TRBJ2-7	CASSPPGTSGHEQYF	TGTGCCAGCAGTCCCCCCGGGACTAGCGGGCACGAGCAGTACTTC